A single sample gave rise to the 29 T cell receptor beta chains below, sequenced in a study of long-term antiretroviral therapy in people with HIV. Runs used v3.0 of the immunoSEQ assay and were done at survey level. TCRdb's copy holds only in-frame clones and misses some; the assay was immunoSEQ multiplex PCR. The sample contains about 36,000 clones, 80% of which appear only once. The sample consisted of unsorted PBMCs, taken 3.4 years after starting antiretroviral therapy. The receptors here all came from a young man with HIV.

V usage is TRBV5-4 and J usage is TRBJ2-5; D not certain. Trimming removed 5 bases at V and 2 bases at J, with 10 bases between. This CDR3 region has 13 residues. The V gene's germline CDR1 is SGHNT and CDR2 YYREEE (reference sequence). The DNA for the CDR3 is TGTGCCAGCAGTTGGAATCCACAAGAGACCCAGTACTTC. Translated, it gives CASSWNPQETQYF.

In its sample, this clone was seen once. This chain joins TRBV11-2 and TRBJ2-2, with TRBD2 matching over 7 bases. The germline V gene encodes CDR1 SGHAT and CDR2 FQNNGV. J gave up 1 base and V 4 bases, and 12 bases lay outside the gene matches. The CDR3 sequence is 18 residues long. The DNA of the CDR3 is TGTGCCAGCAGCTATCATGGGGGGGGAGGGTGGAACACCGGGGAGCTGTTTTTT. Translation gives CASSYHGGGGWNTGELFF.

Only one count was recorded for this clone. The chain carries TRBV4-3 and TRBJ2-7; 9 bases line up with TRBD1. The V segment lost 3 bases and the J segment 4 bases; nucleotides outside the gene matches: 10. Germline CDR1 reads LGHNA; CDR2 reads YSLEER. The CDR3 is 16 residues long. CDR3 coding DNA: TGCGCCAGCAGCCAGTCTGGGACAGGGCGAGCATACGAGCAGTACTTC. Its translation: CASSQSGTGRAYEQYF.

This rearrangement joins TRBV5-4 to TRBJ2-3; 7 nucleotides match TRBD2. There are 15 residues in the CDR3. Trimming removed 4 bases from V and 4 bases from J; junction bases left unmatched: 9. Looked up from germline, CDR1 is SGHNT and CDR2 is YYREEE (reference sequence). This chain's CDR3 is CASSPVAGAPDTQYF. The CDR3 DNA reads as TGTGCCAGCAGCCCCGTGGCGGGAGCCCCAGATACGCAGTATTTT.

The chain has TRBV5-6 and TRBJ2-3, with 9 positions matching TRBD2. Losses at the gene ends were 1 base for V and 1 base for J; bases not matched to a gene: 7. Germline CDR1 reads SGHDT; CDR2 reads YYEEEE. This CDR3 comprises 17 residues. The CDR3 nucleotides read TGTGCCAGCAGCTTGTTTGTTCTAGCGGGACGCACAGATACGCAGTATTTT. It is translated as CASSLFVLAGRTDTQYF.

V is TRBV7-2 and J is TRBJ2-1, with D possibly matching TRBD1 (7 bases). This CDR3 comprises 16 residues. Germline assignment: CDR1 SGHTA and CDR2 FQGNSA. Between the trimmed V and J ends, which lost 1 base and 3 bases, there was a span of 13 bases. This chain's CDR3 is CASSLGGGTVYNEQFF. Written as DNA, the CDR3 is TGTGCCAGCAGCTTAGGGGGCGGGACAGTCTACAATGAGCAGTTCTTC.

There are a few counts of this clone. V usage is TRBV28 and J usage is TRBJ1-4, with TRBD1 as a possible D gene (5 bases). The germline gives CDR1 MDHEN, CDR2 SYDVKM. V lost 4 bases, J lost 12 bases, and 15 bases lay in between. This CDR3 is 13 amino acids long. The CDR3 nucleotides are TGTGCCAGCAGTTCTTCAGACAGATCGGAACTGTTTTTT. As protein: CASSSSDRSELFF.

The rearrangement uses TRBV18 and TRBJ2-7, with 8 nucleotides matching TRBD1. This CDR3 has 14 amino acids. The junction had 5 bases not matched to a gene; V was cut back by 0 bases and J by 7 bases. CDR1 is KGHSH, CDR2 LQKENI, per germline. CDR3 nucleotides: TGTGCCAGCTCACCACCGGCAGGGGGCAGAGAGCAGTACTTC. Amino acids: CASSPPAGGREQYF.

Here the CDR3 reads CASSVWWQGGANEQFF. CDR3 nucleotides: TGTGCCAGCAGCGTATGGTGGCAGGGAGGGGCTAATGAGCAGTTCTTC. The J gene is TRBJ2-1, the V gene TRBV9, with 7 bases that match TRBD2. CDR3 length: 16 amino acids. Germline V gene data show CDR1 as SGDLS and CDR2 as YYNGEE. With V trimmed by 1 base and J by 7 bases, 11 bases remained unmatched.

This clone turned up a few times. This chain connects TRBV28 to TRBJ2-1; D is uncertain. This CDR3 has 14 amino acids. Germline CDR1 is MDHEN and CDR2 is SYDVKM. V shed 3 bases and J shed 0 bases, with 6 bases lying between them. The CDR3 protein is CASSLASSYNEQFF. CDR3 DNA: TGTGCCAGCAGTTTGGCGAGCTCCTACAATGAGCAGTTCTTC.

V gene TRBV12-5 combines with J gene TRBJ2-3; TRBD2 aligns across 10 bases. CDR1 LGHNT and CDR2 FRNRAP come from the germline V gene. The V gene end was trimmed by 6 bases and the J gene end by 0 bases; junction bases not matched to a gene: 3. The CDR3 consists of 15 residues. The chain's CDR3 is CASGTSGASTDTQYF. Here the CDR3 DNA reads TGTGCTAGTGGAACTAGCGGGGCTAGCACAGATACGCAGTATTTT.

Only a few counts were recorded for this clone. This chain joins TRBV5-1 and TRBJ2-7, with D possibly matching TRBD2 (6 bases). CDR1 is SGHRS and CDR2 is YFSETQ in the germline V gene. V was shortened by 1 base and J by 4 bases, with 18 bases between the two germline ends. This CDR3 has 16 amino acids. This CDR3 reads CASSLFGGIREYEQYF. The CDR3 nucleotides read TGCGCCAGCAGCTTGTTCGGTGGGATCCGGGAGTACGAGCAGTACTTC.

V is TRBV2 and J is TRBJ1-2; 7 bases match TRBD1. V shed 1 base and J 5 bases; nucleotides not matched to a gene: 7. Per the germline V gene, CDR1 is SNHLY and CDR2 is FYNNEI. The CDR3 runs to 15 residues. The CDR3, as DNA: TGTGCCAGCAGTGAAGGTGGGACAGCTCTTTATGGCTACACCTTC. Encoded protein: CASSEGGTALYGYTF.

The rearrangement joins TRBV2 to TRBJ1-4; D remains ambiguous. Looked up from germline, CDR1 is SNHLY and CDR2 is FYNNEI. The CDR3 sequence is 13 residues long. With 1 base removed from V and 7 bases from J, the gap between germline ends came to 7 bases. CDR3 in amino acids: CASSEGRFEKLFF. CDR3 DNA: TGTGCCAGCAGTGAAGGACGGTTTGAAAAACTGTTTTTT.

The chain recombines TRBV5-5 with TRBJ2-4; TRBD2 is a possible D gene (6 bases). Germline V gene data show CDR1 as SGHKS and CDR2 as YYEKEE (reference sequence). V dropped 5 bases and J dropped 6 bases, with 9 bases sitting between them. The CDR3 consists of 12 residues. CDR3 region: CASSTAGNIQYF. CDR3 DNA: TGTGCCAGCAGTACAGCGGGAAACATTCAGTACTTC.

The genes are TRBV6-6 and TRBJ2-4, with D possibly being TRBD2 (5 bases). The germline V gene encodes CDR1 MNHNY and CDR2 SVGAGI (reference sequence). The V end lost 6 bases, the J end lost 6 bases, and 15 bases lay between the germline ends. This CDR3 spans 14 amino acids. The DNA of the CDR3 is TGTGCCAGCAGCTCCTTACGAGGGCTAAACATTCAGTACTTC. It specifies CASSSLRGLNIQYF.

The rearrangement joins TRBV6-5 to TRBJ1-2, with a weak D call TRBD1 (5 bases). V was trimmed by 4 bases and J by 0 bases, leaving 15 bases between them. CDR3 length: 16 amino acids. The V gene's germline CDR1 is MNHEY and CDR2 SVGAGI. In nucleotides, the CDR3 is TGTGCCAGCAGTTCACTCTCCCAGGGAGCTAACTATGGCTACACCTTC. Amino acid sequence: CASSSLSQGANYGYTF.

The gene calls are TRBV5-6 and TRBJ1-1, with 10 bases that match TRBD1. CDR3 size: 15 residues. Germline V gene data show CDR1 as SGHDT and CDR2 as YYEEEE. V shed 4 bases and J 3 bases; nucleotides not matched to a gene: 6. The CDR3 reads CASSQTGGADTEAFF. The CDR3 DNA sequence: TGTGCCAGCAGCCAGACAGGGGGCGCGGACACTGAAGCTTTCTTT.

This chain uses TRBV9 with TRBJ2-3; the D is unclear. Trimming left V 3 bases short and J 1 base short, with 9 bases between. Germline CDR1 is SGDLS and CDR2 is YYNGEE. The CDR3 length is 14 residues. CDR3 nucleotide sequence: TGTGCCAGCAGCGGAGAGTATGGCACAGATACGCAGTATTTT. Translation: CASSGEYGTDTQYF.

The chain is built from TRBV5-1 and TRBJ2-1, with 14 bases aligning to TRBD2. This CDR3 region has 16 residues. The V and J ends lost 4 bases and 10 bases, in that order; junction bases with no gene match: 10. CDR1 is SGHRS, CDR2 YFSETQ, per germline. CDR3 loop: CASSPTTSGRATEQFF. The CDR3 DNA sequence: TGCGCCAGCAGCCCAACGACTAGCGGGAGGGCCACCGAGCAGTTCTTC.

This clone was seen a few times. The chain carries TRBV15 and TRBJ1-5, with TRBD1 identical over 9 bases. This CDR3 is 16 amino acids long. J gave up 6 bases and V 0 bases, and 6 bases lay outside the gene matches. Germline values: CDR1 LNHNV, CDR2 YYDKDF (reference sequence). CDR3 nucleotides: TGTGCCACCAGCAGAGAGGGACAGGGTTTAGGTCAGCCCCAGCATTTT. This codes for CATSREGQGLGQPQHF.

CDR3 nucleotide sequence: TGTGCCAGCAGCCCACAACTAGCGGGCTCCTACAATGAGCAGTTCTTC. This translates into CASSPQLAGSYNEQFF. The chain links TRBV7-3 to TRBJ2-1; 9 bases map to TRBD2. V dropped 5 bases and J dropped 0; count of bases not matched to a gene: 5. Looked up from germline, CDR1 is SGHTA and CDR2 is FQGTGA. The CDR3 is made up of 16 amino acids.

Sample share makes this clone medium-sized. The V gene is TRBV28, the J gene TRBJ1-5; D gene unclear. CDR1 and CDR2 (germline): MDHEN, SYDVKM. This CDR3 comprises 14 residues. V lost 7 bases to trimming and J lost 7 bases, with 17 bases between them. The CDR3 sequence is CASTLHAAEQPQHF. Written as DNA, the CDR3 is TGTGCCAGCACCCTACACGCGGCAGAGCAGCCCCAGCATTTT.

This chain uses TRBV4-1 with TRBJ2-7; 16 bases align to TRBD2. V shed 5 bases and J 2 bases; nucleotides not matched to a gene: 3. Germline V gene lookup returns CDR1 MGHRA and CDR2 YSYEKL. The CDR3 contains 16 residues. The CDR3 loop is CASSYGTSGGAYEQYF. The CDR3 DNA follows: TGCGCCAGCAGCTATGGGACTAGCGGGGGGGCCTACGAGCAGTACTTC.

The CDR3 DNA reads as TGTGCCAGCACAGGCGGCGGGACAGGGGCCTACGAGCAGTACTTC. This gives the protein CASTGGGTGAYEQYF. This chain connects TRBV28 to TRBJ2-7; 10 bases agree with TRBD1. The CDR3 contains 15 residues. The V segment lost 7 bases and the J segment 2 bases; nucleotides outside the gene matches: 8. From germline, CDR1 is MDHEN and CDR2 SYDVKM.

The DNA of the CDR3 is TGTGCCAGCAGCTTTTCGATCGGACAGGGCGGCTACACCTTC. As protein: CASSFSIGQGGYTF. This chain uses TRBV28 with TRBJ1-2; TRBD1 agrees at 8 bases. Trimming cost V 6 bases and J 8 bases; bases outside gene matches: 11. The CDR3 loop spans 14 amino acids. Per the germline V gene, CDR1 is MDHEN and CDR2 is SYDVKM.

V and J are TRBV23-1 and TRBJ2-5; 15 nucleotides line up with TRBD2. TRBV23-1 is given ORF status, its function remaining uncertain. The CDR3 length is 20 residues. V lost 0 bases and J lost 2; bases outside the gene matches: 10. The chain's CDR3 is CASSQSGRTSGRAVQETQYF. The CDR3 DNA reads TGCGCCAGCAGTCAATCGGGGCGGACTAGCGGGAGGGCCGTACAAGAGACCCAGTACTTC.

The V gene is TRBV29-1, the J gene TRBJ1-1, with D perhaps TRBD1 (6 bases). The CDR3 spans 14 residues. Trimming took 6 bases from V and 0 from J, leaving 14 bases between them. Germline-derived CDR1 and CDR2 are SQVTM and ANQGSEA. CDR3 nucleotides: TGCAGCGTCCAAGGGGGGGACTTGAACACTGAAGCTTTCTTT. Translation: CSVQGGDLNTEAFF.

This chain links TRBV28 with TRBJ1-5; unclear D gene. The CDR3 spans 14 residues. V gave up 8 bases and J gave up 0 bases, with 11 bases separating them. CDR1 is MDHEN, CDR2 SYDVKM, per germline. CDR3 nucleotide sequence: TGTGCCAGCGACAACTTCTATAGCAATCAGCCCCAGCATTTT. Encoded protein: CASDNFYSNQPQHF.